The 14 T cell receptor beta chains reported below all come from one sample, sequenced in a study of cytomegalovirus exposure and HLA in healthy donors. Generated by immunoSEQ multiplex PCR, the TCRdb table keeps only in-frame clones and is missing some. Here the sample spans 150,000 to 200,000 clones, about 90% being singletons. Sequencing was performed on PBMCs. The receptors derive from a woman in her 30s in good health and CMV-seronegative.

V gene TRBV6-1 combines with J gene TRBJ2-7; 8 positions match TRBD1. The V segment lost 2 bases and the J segment 3 bases; nucleotides outside the gene matches: 6. CDR3 length equals 15 residues. Germline V CDR1 and CDR2: MNHNS, SASEGT. CDR3 DNA sequence: TGTGCCAGCAGTGAATTGCTGGACAGGGTCTACGAGCAGTACTTC. Its translation is CASSELLDRVYEQYF.

The chain uses TRBV9 and TRBJ2-2; D not resolved. V was shortened by 0 bases and J by 0 bases, with 15 bases between the two germline ends. This CDR3 has 18 amino acids. Per germline, CDR1 SGDLS and CDR2 YYNGEE. The CDR3 protein is CASSVDSVRESNTGELFF. CDR3 sequence (DNA): TGTGCCAGCAGCGTAGACAGCGTAAGGGAATCGAACACCGGGGAGCTGTTTTTT.

V gene TRBV30 combines with J gene TRBJ1-2, with unresolved D. Germline V CDR1 and CDR2: GTSNPN, SVGIG (reference sequence). This CDR3 is 16 amino acids long. Trimming removed 6 bases at V and 0 bases at J, with 20 bases between. Here the CDR3 DNA reads TGTGCCTGCACAAGTCGGAGTCTCCCCGCTAACTATGGCTACACCTTC. Translating it yields CACTSRSLPANYGYTF.

This rearrangement joins TRBV2 to TRBJ1-2, with 9 bases identical to TRBD1. Losses at the gene ends were 3 bases for V and 3 bases for J; bases not matched to a gene: 2. The germline CDR1 and CDR2 sequences are SNHLY and FYNNEI. The CDR3 loop spans 14 amino acids. The CDR3 DNA follows: TGTGCCAGCAGTGAGTGGACAGGGGACTATGGCTACACCTTC. This codes for CASSEWTGDYGYTF.

The chain combines TRBV4-2 with TRBJ1-4; no firm D call. The length of the CDR3 is 16 residues. The germline V gene has CDR1 LGHNA and CDR2 YNFKEQ. V shed 4 bases and J shed 9 bases, with 21 bases lying between them. For the CDR3, the DNA is TGTGCCAGCAGCCGCCCCCGGACGGGCGGGAAAAAAAAACTGTTTTTT. This translates into CASSRPRTGGKKKLFF.

This chain joins TRBV27 and TRBJ1-5, with D hard to call. The ends were cut back, 3 bases at V and 7 bases at J, with 7 bases in the middle. The CDR3 runs 12 residues. The germline gives CDR1 MNHEY, CDR2 SMNVEV (reference sequence). Here the CDR3 reads CASSFSGQPQHF. The CDR3 DNA reads as TGTGCCAGCAGTTTCAGCGGGCAGCCCCAGCATTTT.

This clone was counted a few times. This chain connects TRBV13 to TRBJ1-6; weak D call: TRBD1 (5 bases). Germline V gives CDR1 PRHDT, CDR2 FYEKMQ (reference sequence). Trimming took off 0 bases at V and 6 bases at J, with 6 bases between the two ends. The CDR3 has 14 amino acids. The CDR3 nucleotides are TGTGCCAGCAGCTTAGGGACAGCTAATTCACCCCTCCACTTT. Translation gives CASSLGTANSPLHF.

This chain links TRBV11-3 with TRBJ2-5, with TRBD1 matching 9 bases. Trimming took 5 bases from V and 0 from J; bases not matched to a gene: 7. The CDR3 extends over 16 amino acids. Germline V lookup: CDR1 SGHNT, CDR2 YENEEA. CDR3 nucleotide sequence: TGTGCCAGCAGCAATACGGGACAGGGCTACCAAGAGACCCAGTACTTC. This translates into CASSNTGQGYQETQYF. Drawing the rest from reference TRBV11-3 and TRBJ2-5, the complete variable domain is EAGVVQSPRYKIIEKKQPVAFWCNPISGHNTLYWYLQNLGQGPELLIRYENEEAVDDSQLPKDRFSAERLKGVDSTLKIQPAELGDSAVYLCASSNTGQGYQETQYFGPGTRLLVL.

This clone was counted a single time. V gene TRBV9 combines with J gene TRBJ1-4, with 9 bases aligning to TRBD1. Germline V gene lookup returns CDR1 SGDLS and CDR2 YYNGEE. The length of the CDR3 is 14 residues. V was pared by 3 bases and J by 7 bases, with 4 bases of the junction left unmatched. Here the CDR3 reads CASSAGQGSEKLFF. CDR3 DNA: TGTGCCAGCAGCGCGGGACAGGGTAGTGAAAAACTGTTTTTT.

The rearrangement uses TRBV4-2 and TRBJ2-6; 8 positions agree with TRBD2. The CDR3 is 16 residues long. J lost 2 bases, V lost 1 base, and 1 base had no gene match. Germline-derived CDR1 and CDR2 are LGHNA and YNFKEQ. CDR3 region: CASSQAGGAGANVLTF. CDR3 sequence (DNA): TGTGCCAGCAGCCAAGCGGGGGGGGCTGGGGCCAACGTCCTGACTTTC.

The chain links TRBV9 to TRBJ2-3, with TRBD2 matching 8 bases. The CDR3 has 14 amino acids. Germline V lookup: CDR1 SGDLS, CDR2 YYNGEE. The junction had 5 bases not matched to a gene; V was cut back by 2 bases and J by 6 bases. CDR3 loop: CASSVGAGVDTQYF. The CDR3 nucleotides are TGTGCCAGCAGCGTCGGAGCGGGGGTGGATACGCAGTATTTT. Full variable domain (missing parts from reference TRBV9 and TRBJ2-3): DSGVTQTPKHLITATGQRVTLRCSPRSGDLSVYWYQQSLDQGLQFLIQYYNGEERAKGNILERFSAQQFPDLHSELNLSSLELGDSALYFCASSVGAGVDTQYFGPGTRLTVL.

The chain is built from TRBV18 and TRBJ1-5, with 7 bases fitting TRBD1. The V segment lost 3 bases and the J segment 2 bases; nucleotides outside the gene matches: 1. Germline CDR1 is KGHSH and CDR2 is LQKENI. This CDR3 contains 14 residues. CDR3 bases: TGTGCCAGCTCACCCGACAGGGGCAATCAGCCCCAGCATTTT. Its translation: CASSPDRGNQPQHF.

This clone came up once. The chain employs TRBV6-6 and TRBJ1-1, with D unclear. V lost 6 bases and J lost 10, with 12 bases in between. From germline, CDR1 is MNHNY and CDR2 SVGAGI (reference sequence). The CDR3 length is 11 residues. CDR3 sequence (DNA): TGTGCCAGCAGCCCTCCAGCATTAGCTTTCTTT. Amino acid sequence: CASSPPALAFF.

V and J are TRBV29-1 and TRBJ1-2, with D possibly TRBD1 on 5 matching bases. Germline V gene data show CDR1 as SQVTM and CDR2 as ANQGSEA. The V end lost 6 bases, the J end lost 0 bases, and 14 bases lay between the germline ends. The CDR3 has 14 amino acids. Written as DNA, the CDR3 is TGCAGCGTGACCGGGGGGGACGCTAACTATGGCTACACCTTC. This sequence encodes CSVTGGDANYGYTF.